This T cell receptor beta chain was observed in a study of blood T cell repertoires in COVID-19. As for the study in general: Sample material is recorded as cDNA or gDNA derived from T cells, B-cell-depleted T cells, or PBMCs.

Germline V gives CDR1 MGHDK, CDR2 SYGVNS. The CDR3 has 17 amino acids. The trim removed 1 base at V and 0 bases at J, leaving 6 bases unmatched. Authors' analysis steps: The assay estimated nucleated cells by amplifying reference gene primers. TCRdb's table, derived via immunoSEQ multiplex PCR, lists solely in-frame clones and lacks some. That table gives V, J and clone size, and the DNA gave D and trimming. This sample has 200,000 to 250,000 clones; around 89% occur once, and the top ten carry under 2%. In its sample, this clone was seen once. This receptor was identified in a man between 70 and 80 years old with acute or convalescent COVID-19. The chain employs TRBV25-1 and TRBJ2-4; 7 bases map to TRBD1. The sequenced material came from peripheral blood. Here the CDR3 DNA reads TGTGCCAGCAGTGAATCCTGGGACAGTCCAGCCAAAAACATTCAGTACTTC. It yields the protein CASSESWDSPAKNIQYF.